This T cell receptor (beta chain) appears in the sequencing data of a study of blood T cell repertoires in COVID-19. Overall study context: From the United States, Italy and Spain came samples of acute and convalescent COVID-19.

Per the authors' pipeline: Amplifying reference gene primers gave estimates of nucleated cell counts. The repertoire was sequenced with immunoSEQ multiplex PCR; TCRdb's copy has only in-frame clones and lacks some. V and J calls plus clone size are reproduced from that table; the DNA served to infer D and trimming. The sample carries around 130,000 clones, approximately 80% recorded once. This CDR3 spans 16 amino acids. The V gene's germline CDR1 is MNHEY and CDR2 SVGAGI. V shed 4 bases and J shed 3 bases, with 18 bases lying between them. The sequenced material came from peripheral blood. The chain has TRBV6-5 and TRBJ1-1; D may be TRBD1 (6 bases). The receptor was isolated from a man in his forties with active or convalescent COVID-19. The CDR3 sequence is CASSSAGTPGDTEAFF. The CDR3 coding sequence is TGTGCCAGCAGTTCCGCCGGGACACCAGGCGACACTGAAGCTTTCTTT.